This passage covers 28 T cell receptor beta chains from one sample sequenced in a study of beta chain features in type 1 diabetes. Study conclusions and caveats: TCRB CDR3 length was moderately but significantly reduced in all four CD4+ subsets of Type 1 diabetes patients.

The whole isolated RNA underwent reverse transcription, so sequencing captured expressed TCRB transcripts. Assay used: immunoSEQ multiplex PCR; TCRdb lists only in-frame clones, some missing. The data hold 160,000 or so clones, with approximately 10% observed a single time. Their antigens are not known. The sequenced sample was central memory CD4+ T cells from blood. These receptors all stem from a woman aged 25 to 45 with type 1 diabetes.

This clone showed up just a few times. The chain joins TRBV7-9 to TRBJ1-2; unclear D gene. Germline CDR1 is SEHNR and CDR2 is FQNEAQ (reference sequence). This CDR3 is built from 16 residues. Trimming pared 4 bases from V and 1 base from J, leaving 16 bases between. DNA of the CDR3: TGTGCCAGCAGCTGGATCTGGGAGACAAGTAACTATGGCTACACCTTC. Translating it yields CASSWIWETSNYGYTF.

This chain connects TRBV7-3 to TRBJ2-5; TRBD1 matches at 9 bases. J lost 3 bases, V lost 3 bases, and 2 bases had no gene match. CDR3 length equals 14 residues. The V gene's germline CDR1 is SGHTA and CDR2 FQGTGA. The CDR3 DNA sequence: TGTGCCAGCAGCTTGGGACAGGGTGAAGAGACCCAGTACTTC. It yields the protein CASSLGQGEETQYF.

This clone was seen more than once but under ten times. The chain links TRBV7-3 to TRBJ2-1, with 8 bases that match TRBD2. V gave up 5 bases and J gave up 5 bases; unmatched junction bases: 5. The CDR3 loop spans 14 amino acids. Looked up from germline, CDR1 is SGHTA and CDR2 is FQGTGA. CDR3 sequence: CASSHPGGDNEQFF. The CDR3 DNA reads TGTGCCAGCAGCCACCCGGGAGGGGACAATGAGCAGTTCTTC.

The J gene is TRBJ2-1, the V gene TRBV5-4, with 7 positions matching TRBD2. There are 16 residues in the CDR3. Germline V gives CDR1 SGHNT, CDR2 YYREEE (reference sequence). Losses at the gene ends were 5 bases for V and 2 bases for J; bases not matched to a gene: 10. CDR3 in DNA: TGTGCCAGCAGTCCCGGGAGGCGGCGAACCTACAATGAGCAGTTCTTC. It yields the protein CASSPGRRRTYNEQFF. Drawing the rest from reference TRBV5-4 and TRBJ2-1, the complete variable domain is ETGVTQSPTHLIKTRGQQVTLRCSSQSGHNTVSWYQQALGQGPQFIFQYYREEENGRGNFPPRFSGLQFPNYSSELNVNALELDDSALYLCASSPGRRRTYNEQFFGPGTRLTVL.

This clone was counted between two and nine times. The chain couples TRBV10-2 to TRBJ2-1; D is possibly TRBD2 (5 bases). Germline V lookup: CDR1 WSHSY, CDR2 SAAADI. V was clipped by 11 bases and J by 7 bases, with 15 bases between them. The CDR3 consists of 12 residues. CDR3 sequence: CASSFRGNEQFF. The CDR3 DNA follows: TGCGCCTCCTCGTTTCGGGGAAATGAGCAGTTCTTC.

This clone showed up just a few times. This rearrangement joins TRBV6-5 to TRBJ1-4, with unresolved D. This CDR3 region has 14 residues. Trimming pared 4 bases from V and 3 bases from J, leaving 9 bases between. Germline CDR1 MNHEY, CDR2 SVGAGI. The CDR3 sequence is CASSSVLANEKLFF. The CDR3 nucleotides read TGTGCCAGCAGTTCAGTTTTGGCTAATGAAAAACTGTTTTTT.

The genes are TRBV7-9 and TRBJ2-7; 8 nucleotides agree with TRBD1. There are 15 residues in the CDR3. The germline V gene has CDR1 SEHNR and CDR2 FQNEAQ (reference sequence). Trimming took 8 bases from V and 2 from J; bases not matched to a gene: 11. CDR3 sequence (DNA): TGTGCCAGCTCCCCGCCCCTGGACAGGGCCTACGAGCAGTACTTC. As protein: CASSPPLDRAYEQYF.

V usage is TRBV16 and J usage is TRBJ2-3; D is possibly TRBD2 (5 bases). Germline V gene lookup returns CDR1 KGHSY and CDR2 FQNENV. V lost 2 bases, J lost 4 bases, and 10 bases lay in between. The CDR3 extends over 14 amino acids. CDR3 sequence (DNA): TGTGCCAGCAGCCAACGGTCGGGATCAGATACGCAGTATTTT. This translates into CASSQRSGSDTQYF.

This clone was seen a single time. This chain connects TRBV30 to TRBJ1-2; tentative D call: TRBD1 (5 bases). Per germline, CDR1 GTSNPN and CDR2 SVGIG (reference sequence). Trimming pared 2 bases from V and 3 bases from J, leaving 10 bases between. This CDR3 contains 13 residues. The CDR3 is CAWSHDSDYGYTF. The CDR3 DNA reads TGTGCCTGGAGTCACGACAGCGACTATGGCTACACCTTC.

At least ten counts were recorded for this clone. The genes are TRBV28 and TRBJ2-5, with unresolved D. The germline V and J ends were trimmed by 3 bases and 2 bases, with 13 bases remaining between them. The CDR3 covers 15 residues. CDR1 and CDR2 (germline): MDHEN, SYDVKM. The CDR3 DNA reads as TGTGCCAGCAGTTTCTTACAGCCCCGTCAAGAGACCCAGTACTTC. Translating gives CASSFLQPRQETQYF.

V is TRBV25-1 and J is TRBJ1-2; no definite D call. Looked up from germline, CDR1 is MGHDK and CDR2 is SYGVNS. The CDR3 length is 13 residues. V lost 7 bases, J lost 3 bases, and 12 bases lay in between. CDR3 coding DNA: TGTGCCAGCAAAGCAACTATGGACTATGGCTACACCTTC. Translating it yields CASKATMDYGYTF.

The chain combines TRBV6-5 with TRBJ1-1, with 8 bases matching TRBD1. Germline V gives CDR1 MNHEY, CDR2 SVGAGI. J gave up 1 base and V 2 bases, and 3 bases lay outside the gene matches. This CDR3 has 15 amino acids. In DNA, the CDR3 is TGTGCCAGCAGTTACGGACAGGGACGGAACACTGAAGCTTTCTTT. Amino acids: CASSYGQGRNTEAFF.

The chain combines TRBV7-6 with TRBJ2-7, with 7 nucleotides matching TRBD2. Germline lookup yields CDR1 SGHVS and CDR2 FNYEAQ. The CDR3 runs to 15 residues. V lost 5 bases and J lost 0; bases outside the gene matches: 7. The CDR3 is CASSLLASASYEQYF. The CDR3 DNA sequence: TGTGCCAGCAGCCTACTAGCGTCGGCCTCCTACGAGCAGTACTTC. Together with reference TRBV7-6 and TRBJ2-7, the CDR3 gives the full variable domain: GAGVSQSPRYKVTKRGQDVALRCDPISGHVSLYWYRQALGQGPEFLTYFNYEAQQDKSGLPNDRFSAERPEGSISTLTIQRTEQRDSAMYRCASSLLASASYEQYFGPGTRLTVT.

The CDR3 protein is CASSLYVLGQAFF. DNA for the CDR3: TGTGCCAGCAGTTTATATGTACTGGGGCAAGCTTTCTTT. J is TRBJ1-1 and V is TRBV28, with D possibly being TRBD1 (5 bases). There are 13 residues in the CDR3. V lost 1 base to trimming and J lost 9 bases, with 12 bases between them. In germline, CDR1 is MDHEN, CDR2 SYDVKM.

Only a few counts were recorded for this clone. The chain recombines TRBV7-2 with TRBJ2-7; tentative D call: TRBD2 (5 bases). CDR1 SGHTA and CDR2 FQGNSA come from the germline V gene. Between the trimmed V and J ends, which lost 2 bases and 5 bases, there was a span of 10 bases. This CDR3 comprises 13 residues. CDR3 coding DNA: TGTGCCAGCAGCTTATTGCTAGCCCACGAGCAGTACTTC. Translated, it gives CASSLLLAHEQYF. Full variable domain (missing parts from reference TRBV7-2 and TRBJ2-7): GAGVSQSPSNKVTEKGKDVELRCDPISGHTALYWYRQSLGQGLEFLIYFQGNSAPDKSGLPSDRFSAERTGGSVSTLTIQRTQQEDSAVYLCASSLLLAHEQYFGPGTRLTVT.

This clone has just a few counts. J is TRBJ2-2 and V is TRBV18, with 8 bases lining up with TRBD2. Germline CDR1 reads KGHSH; CDR2 reads LQKENI. The V gene end was trimmed by 1 base and the J gene end by 1 base; junction bases not matched to a gene: 2. The length of the CDR3 is 16 residues. The CDR3 coding sequence is TGTGCCAGCTCACCACGGCTAGCGGGGAACACCGGGGAGCTGTTTTTT. Translation: CASSPRLAGNTGELFF.

This clone occurred many times. The chain has TRBV15 and TRBJ1-1; maybe TRBD1 (5 bases). V gave up 4 bases and J gave up 11 bases, with 20 bases separating them. The CDR3 is 14 residues long. Germline values: CDR1 LNHNV, CDR2 YYDKDF (reference sequence). The CDR3 is CATSIRDLEGAAFF. The DNA for the CDR3 is TGTGCCACCAGCATTCGGGACTTGGAAGGAGCGGCTTTCTTT.

The rearrangement links TRBV5-1 to TRBJ2-7; D is undetermined. The CDR3 totals 14 residues. The germline V gene has CDR1 SGHRS and CDR2 YFSETQ. The ends were cut back, 0 bases at V and 4 bases at J, with 11 bases in the middle. Here the CDR3 DNA reads TGCGCCAGCAGCTTGGCGATTGTGAGTTACGAGCAGTACTTC. Translating it yields CASSLAIVSYEQYF.

This rearrangement joins TRBV5-1 to TRBJ2-7, with 10 bases aligning to TRBD2. Per the germline V gene, CDR1 is SGHRS and CDR2 is YFSETQ. Trimming took 0 bases from V and 4 from J; bases not matched to a gene: 16. The CDR3 has 19 amino acids. The CDR3 DNA reads TGCGCCAGCAGCTTGGAGGGACAACGTTCTAGCGGGAGAGGATACGAGCAGTACTTC. Protein: CASSLEGQRSSGRGYEQYF.

This clone was observed a handful of times. The V and J genes are TRBV5-1 and TRBJ1-1, with a tentative D call TRBD1 (5 bases). Germline lookup yields CDR1 SGHRS and CDR2 YFSETQ. V lost 4 bases to trimming and J lost 5 bases, with 18 bases between them. CDR3 length: 15 amino acids. CDR3 protein: CASSPRSGGRTEAFF. The CDR3 nucleotides read TGCGCCAGCAGCCCACGGTCGGGGGGTCGGACTGAAGCTTTCTTT.

CDR3 in DNA: TGTGCCAGCAGTGTAGGGAGCGGGAGAGCCTACGAGCAGTACTTC. It specifies CASSVGSGRAYEQYF. V usage is TRBV2 and J usage is TRBJ2-7; 8 nucleotides match TRBD2. J lost 2 bases, V lost 4 bases, and 7 bases had no gene match. Germline V gene lookup returns CDR1 SNHLY and CDR2 FYNNEI. This CDR3 contains 15 residues.

The rearrangement uses TRBV18 and TRBJ2-1; 9 bases line up with TRBD2. After removal of 0 bases from V and 8 bases from J, the junction contained 5 bases not matched to a gene. The CDR3 loop spans 15 amino acids. In germline, CDR1 is KGHSH, CDR2 LQKENI. CDR3 in DNA: TGTGCCAGCTCACCACCGGCGGGAGGGCGGGATGAGCAGTTCTTC. Its translation: CASSPPAGGRDEQFF.

This clone was counted a few times. The V gene is TRBV10-3, the J gene TRBJ2-2; 8 bases agree with TRBD2. In germline, CDR1 is ENHRY, CDR2 SYGVKD. Trimming took 3 bases from V and 1 from J; bases not matched to a gene: 1. CDR3 length: 15 amino acids. The CDR3 protein is CAISDTSGNTGELFF. As DNA, the CDR3 is TGTGCCATCAGTGATACTAGCGGGAACACCGGGGAGCTGTTTTTT.

This clone has a count of ten or more. This CDR3 is also generated by other DNA sequences in the sample. The chain's CDR3 is CASSRDSSNQPQHF. CDR3 in DNA: TGTGCCAGCAGCCGGGACAGTAGCAATCAGCCCCAGCATTTT. V is TRBV2 and J is TRBJ1-5; TRBD1 matches 7 bases. V was pared by 6 bases and J by 0 bases, with 2 bases of the junction left unmatched. Germline assignment: CDR1 SNHLY and CDR2 FYNNEI. CDR3 size: 14 residues.

V gene TRBV6-5 combines with J gene TRBJ1-5, with D possibly TRBD1 on 5 matching bases. The CDR3 length is 15 residues. Germline V gives CDR1 MNHEY, CDR2 SVGAGI. Trimming removed 0 bases from V and 7 bases from J, with 13 bases in between. CDR3 loop: CASSYSSPQGQPQHF. The CDR3 DNA follows: TGTGCCAGCAGTTACTCTTCCCCTCAGGGCCAGCCCCAGCATTTT.

This sequence joins TRBV7-2 and TRBJ2-2; D is undetermined. Germline V gene sequence: CDR1 SGHTA, CDR2 FQGNSA. The length of the CDR3 is 14 residues. V lost 5 bases to trimming and J lost 4 bases, with 11 bases between them. The CDR3 region is CASSPSRSTGELFF. The CDR3 coding sequence is TGTGCCAGCAGCCCATCTAGGTCCACCGGGGAGCTGTTTTTT.

This rearrangement joins TRBV20-1 to TRBJ2-7; D gene uncertain. The CDR3 consists of 11 residues. The ends were cut back, 6 bases at V and 4 bases at J, with 10 bases in the middle. Germline CDR1 and CDR2: DFQATT and SNEGSKA (reference sequence). The CDR3, as DNA: TGCAGTGCAGGTCTCGGGTACGAGCAGTACTTC. As protein: CSAGLGYEQYF.

This clone was detected a few times. The gene calls are TRBV6-5 and TRBJ2-7; perhaps TRBD1 as D (6 bases). Germline V CDR1 and CDR2: MNHEY, SVGAGI. V gave up 5 bases and J gave up 1 base, with 15 bases separating them. This CDR3 spans 15 amino acids. In DNA form, the CDR3 reads TGTGCCAGCAGTCGCCACGGGACACAATCCTACGAGCAGTACTTC. As protein: CASSRHGTQSYEQYF.